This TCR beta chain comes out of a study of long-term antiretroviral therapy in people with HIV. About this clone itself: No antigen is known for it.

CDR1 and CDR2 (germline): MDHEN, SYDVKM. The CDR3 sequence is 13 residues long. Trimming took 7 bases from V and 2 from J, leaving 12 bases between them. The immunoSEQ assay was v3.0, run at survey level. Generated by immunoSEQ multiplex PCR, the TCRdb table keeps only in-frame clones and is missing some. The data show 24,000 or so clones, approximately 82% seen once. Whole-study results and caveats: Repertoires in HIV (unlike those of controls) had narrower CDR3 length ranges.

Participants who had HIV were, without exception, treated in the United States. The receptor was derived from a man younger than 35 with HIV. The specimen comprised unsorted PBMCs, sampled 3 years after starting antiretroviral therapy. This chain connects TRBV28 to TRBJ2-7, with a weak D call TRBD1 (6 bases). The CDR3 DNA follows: TGTGCCAGCACTTCAGGGGACCCCTACGAGCAGTACGTC. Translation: CASTSGDPYEQYV.